This T cell receptor beta chain was recorded in a study of control samples from healthy donors and cancer patients. This CDR3 region has 13 residues. Germline V CDR1 and CDR2: SGHVS, FQNEAQ. V was pared by 7 bases and J by 0 bases, with 9 bases between. Produced via immunoSEQ multiplex PCR; TCRdb's table is partial and in-frame only. The sample lists about 100,000 clones, approximately 95% occurring once. The sequenced sample consisted of blood. This sequence joins TRBV7-8 and TRBJ1-1; tentatively, D is TRBD1 (5 bases). This TCR derives from a man in his late teens or twenties in good health. The CDR3: CASKTDLNTEAFF. DNA for the CDR3: TGTGCCAGCAAGACAGATTTGAACACTGAAGCTTTCTTT.